This T cell receptor beta chain was captured in a study of PD-L1 blockade in urothelial cancer. Trimming cost V 5 bases and J 7 bases; bases outside gene matches: 12. The CDR3 is 16 residues long. The V gene's germline CDR1 is MNHNY and CDR2 SVGAGI (reference sequence). Profiling relied on immunoSEQ multiplex PCR, and the TCRdb table lists in-frame clones only, not all of them. The sample includes some 84,000 clones, around 76% of them seen just once. This sequence originates from a man between 70 and 80 years old with urothelial cancer. This chain uses TRBV6-6 with TRBJ1-5; 9 bases line up with TRBD1. This sample comprised PBMCs, obtained around atezolizumab (anti-PD-L1) treatment. CDR3 sequence: CASSQTGTGSGQPQHF. CDR3 DNA: TGTGCCAGCAGTCAAACCGGGACAGGGTCTGGGCAGCCCCAGCATTTT.